This T cell receptor (beta chain) comes out of a study of cytomegalovirus exposure and HLA in healthy donors. Study-wide results and limits: As a later analysis revealed, most CMV-associated TCR beta chains appeared HLA-restricted. Specific recognition of CMV antigens was confirmed in vitro for a few chains (all CMV-associated). Later analysis identified several of the most significant clusters that appeared linked to common viral pathogens. Reported results showed that the classifier diagnosed cytomegalovirus status with high specificity and sensitivity.

60 Vbeta and 13 Jbeta primers were used in PCR. Here immunoSEQ multiplex PCR was the method, and the copy in TCRdb shows in-frame clones only, minus some. The profile shows roughly 200,000 clones, roughly 73% of them singletons. For this clone: The antigen is undetermined.

CDR1 WNHNN and CDR2 SYGVQD come from the germline V gene (reference sequence). V lost 4 bases to trimming and J lost 1 base; unmatched junction nucleotides: 4. The CDR3 is made up of 15 amino acids. The specimen sequenced was PBMCs. This TCR was recovered from a woman aged 30 to 39 in good health and CMV-seronegative. The chain is built from TRBV10-1 and TRBJ1-5; 7 positions agree with TRBD1. CDR3 sequence (DNA): TGCGCCAGCAGTGGAGACAGGGTGAGCAATCAGCCCCAGCATTTT. This encodes CASSGDRVSNQPQHF.